Listed below are T cell receptor beta chains from one sample, sequenced in a study of identical twins. One entry per CDR3 protein, called by TCRdb with MiXCR from the 5' RACE reads. The sample yields 1,800,000 or so distinct CDR3 sequences, more than 30% seen once. The sequencing input was cord blood. These receptors originate from a newborn girl in good health. The CDR3 runs from the conserved cysteine through the conserved F or W. The order of the fields is V gene, J gene, CDR3 protein.

V: TRBV29-1; J: TRBJ2-4; CDR3: CSGGSPTAKNIQYF
V: TRBV3-1; J: TRBJ2-3; CDR3: CASSQDWEGPRDTQYF
V: TRBV20-1; J: TRBJ1-5; CDR3: CSAVGAPYSNQPQHF
V: TRBV28; J: TRBJ1-1; CDR3: CASKQGSYGNTEAFF
V: TRBV20-1; J: TRBJ2-7; CDR3: CSARDWRGAYEQYF
V: TRBV18; J: TRBJ2-1; CDR3: CASSPERLRDNEQFF
V: TRBV12-3/TRBV12-4; J: TRBJ1-1; CDR3: CASSFDRRMNTEAFF
V: TRBV6-6; J: TRBJ2-3; CDR3: CASSYVAGGCTDTQYF
V: TRBV5-1; J: TRBJ2-1; CDR3: CASSLGQGKGTYNEQFF
V: TRBV4-1; J: TRBJ2-3; CDR3: CASSHPTDTQYF